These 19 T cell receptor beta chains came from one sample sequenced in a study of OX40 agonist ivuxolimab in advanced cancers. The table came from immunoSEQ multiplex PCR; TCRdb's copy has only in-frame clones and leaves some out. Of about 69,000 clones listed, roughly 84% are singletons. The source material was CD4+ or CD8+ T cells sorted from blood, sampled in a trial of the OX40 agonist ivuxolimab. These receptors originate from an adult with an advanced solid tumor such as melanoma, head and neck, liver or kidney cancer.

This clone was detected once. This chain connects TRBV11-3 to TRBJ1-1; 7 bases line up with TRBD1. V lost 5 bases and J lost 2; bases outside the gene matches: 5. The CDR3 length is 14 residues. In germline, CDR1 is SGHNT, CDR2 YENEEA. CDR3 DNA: TGTGCCAGCAGCCCGGGACAGAAAAACACTGAAGCTTTCTTT. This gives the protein CASSPGQKNTEAFF.

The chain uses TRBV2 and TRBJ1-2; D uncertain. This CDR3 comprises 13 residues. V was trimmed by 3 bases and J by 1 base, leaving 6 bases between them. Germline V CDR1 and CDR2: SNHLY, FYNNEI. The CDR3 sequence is CASSDSINYGYTF. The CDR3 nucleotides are TGTGCCAGCAGTGATTCCATTAACTATGGCTACACCTTC.

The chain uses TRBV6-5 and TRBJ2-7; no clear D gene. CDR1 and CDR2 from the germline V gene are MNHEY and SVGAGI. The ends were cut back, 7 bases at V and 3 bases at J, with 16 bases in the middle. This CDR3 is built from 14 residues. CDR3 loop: CASTHGDTLYEQYF. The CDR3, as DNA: TGTGCCAGCACTCACGGAGACACTCTCTACGAGCAGTACTTC.

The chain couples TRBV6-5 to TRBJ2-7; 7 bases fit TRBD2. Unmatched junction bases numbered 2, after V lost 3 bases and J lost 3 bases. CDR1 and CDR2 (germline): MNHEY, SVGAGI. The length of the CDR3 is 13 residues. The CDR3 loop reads CASSYLADYEQYF. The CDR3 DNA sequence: TGTGCCAGCAGTTATCTAGCGGACTACGAGCAGTACTTC.

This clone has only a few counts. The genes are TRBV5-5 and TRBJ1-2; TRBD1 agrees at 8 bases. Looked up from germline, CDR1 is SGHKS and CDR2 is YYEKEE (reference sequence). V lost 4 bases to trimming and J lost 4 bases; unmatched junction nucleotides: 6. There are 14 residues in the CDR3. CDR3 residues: CASSLTGEIYGYTF. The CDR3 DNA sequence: TGTGCCAGCAGCCTGACAGGGGAGATCTATGGCTACACCTTC.

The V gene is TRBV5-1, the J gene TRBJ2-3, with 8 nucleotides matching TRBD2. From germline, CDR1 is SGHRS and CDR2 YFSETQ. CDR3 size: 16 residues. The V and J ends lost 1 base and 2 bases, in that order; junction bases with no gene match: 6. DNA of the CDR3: TGCGCCAGCAGCTTGCCTAGCGGGTTTTTCACAGATACGCAGTATTTT. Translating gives CASSLPSGFFTDTQYF.

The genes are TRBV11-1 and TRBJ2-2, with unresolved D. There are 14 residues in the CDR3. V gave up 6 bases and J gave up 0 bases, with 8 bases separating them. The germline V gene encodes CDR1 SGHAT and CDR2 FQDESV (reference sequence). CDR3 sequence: CASSYDTNTGELFF. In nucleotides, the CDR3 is TGTGCCAGCAGTTATGACACGAACACCGGGGAGCTGTTTTTT. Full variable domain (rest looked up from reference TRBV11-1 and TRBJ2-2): EAEVAQSPRYKITEKSQAVAFWCDPISGHATLYWYRQILGQGPELLVQFQDESVVDDSQLPKDRFSAERLKGVDSTLKIQPAELGDSAMYLCASSYDTNTGELFFGEGSRLTVL.

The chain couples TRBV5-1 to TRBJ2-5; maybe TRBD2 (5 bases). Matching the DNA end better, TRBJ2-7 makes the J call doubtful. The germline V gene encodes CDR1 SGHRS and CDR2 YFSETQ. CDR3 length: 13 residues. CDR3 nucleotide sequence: TGCGCCAGCAGTCGGGGAGAAACCTACGAGCAGTACTTC. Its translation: CASSRGETYEQYF.

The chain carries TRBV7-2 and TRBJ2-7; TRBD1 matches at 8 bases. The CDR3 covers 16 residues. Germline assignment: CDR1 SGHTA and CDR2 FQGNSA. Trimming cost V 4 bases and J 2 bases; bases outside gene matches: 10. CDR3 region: CASSSRPTGGTYEQYF. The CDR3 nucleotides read TGTGCCAGCAGCTCTAGGCCTACAGGGGGAACCTACGAGCAGTACTTC.

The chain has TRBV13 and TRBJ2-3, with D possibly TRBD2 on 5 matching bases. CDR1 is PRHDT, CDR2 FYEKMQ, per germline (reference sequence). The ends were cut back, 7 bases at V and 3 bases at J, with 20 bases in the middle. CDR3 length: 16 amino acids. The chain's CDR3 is CASISGLGEGTDTQYF. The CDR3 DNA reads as TGTGCCAGCATTTCGGGCTTGGGAGAAGGGACAGATACGCAGTATTTT.

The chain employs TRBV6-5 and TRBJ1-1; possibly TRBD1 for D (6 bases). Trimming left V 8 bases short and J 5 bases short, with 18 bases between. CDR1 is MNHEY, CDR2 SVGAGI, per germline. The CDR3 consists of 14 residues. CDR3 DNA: TGTGCCAGCGGCCCCTACAGGGCGAAAACTGAAGCTTTCTTT. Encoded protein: CASGPYRAKTEAFF.

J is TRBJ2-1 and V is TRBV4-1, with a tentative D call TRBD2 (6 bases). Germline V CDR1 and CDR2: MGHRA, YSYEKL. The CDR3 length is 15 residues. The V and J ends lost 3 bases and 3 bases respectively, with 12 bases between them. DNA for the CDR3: TGCGCCAGCAGCCATTCCGCGGGAAACTACAATGAGCAGTTCTTC. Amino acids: CASSHSAGNYNEQFF.

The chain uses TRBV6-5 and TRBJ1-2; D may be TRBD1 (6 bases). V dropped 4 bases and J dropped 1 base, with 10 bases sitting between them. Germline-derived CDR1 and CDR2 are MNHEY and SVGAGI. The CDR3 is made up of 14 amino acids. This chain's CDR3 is CASSLDRNNYGYTF. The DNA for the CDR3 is TGTGCCAGCAGTTTAGACAGGAATAACTATGGCTACACCTTC.

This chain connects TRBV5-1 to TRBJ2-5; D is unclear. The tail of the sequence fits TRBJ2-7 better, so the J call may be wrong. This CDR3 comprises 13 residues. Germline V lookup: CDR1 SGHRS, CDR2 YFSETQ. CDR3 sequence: CASSLERAYEQYF. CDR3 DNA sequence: TGCGCCAGCAGCTTGGAGCGAGCGTACGAGCAGTACTTC.

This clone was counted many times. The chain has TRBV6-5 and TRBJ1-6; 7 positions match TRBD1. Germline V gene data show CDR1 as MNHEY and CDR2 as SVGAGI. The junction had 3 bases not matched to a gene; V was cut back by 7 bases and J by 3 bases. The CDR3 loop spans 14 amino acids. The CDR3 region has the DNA TGTGCCAGCACGGGACAGAGCTATAATTCACCCCTCCACTTT. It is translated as CASTGQSYNSPLHF.

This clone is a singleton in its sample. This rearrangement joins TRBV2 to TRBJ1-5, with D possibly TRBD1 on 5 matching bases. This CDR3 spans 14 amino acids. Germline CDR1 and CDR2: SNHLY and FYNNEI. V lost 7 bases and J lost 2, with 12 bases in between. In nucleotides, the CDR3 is TGTGCCAGCACAGGTCGGGGGGGCAATCAGCCCCAGCATTTT. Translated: CASTGRGGNQPQHF.

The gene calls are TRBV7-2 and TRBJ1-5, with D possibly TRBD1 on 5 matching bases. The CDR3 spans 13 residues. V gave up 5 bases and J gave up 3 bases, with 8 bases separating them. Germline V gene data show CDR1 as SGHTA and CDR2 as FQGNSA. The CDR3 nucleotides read TGTGCCAGCAGCCTAGGGGTCAATCAGCCCCAGCATTTT. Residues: CASSLGVNQPQHF.

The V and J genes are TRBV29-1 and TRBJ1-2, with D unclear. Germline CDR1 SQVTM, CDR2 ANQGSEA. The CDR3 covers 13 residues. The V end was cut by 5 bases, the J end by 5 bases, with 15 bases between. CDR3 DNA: TGCAGCGTTTCCTCAGATAACGGGTATGGCTACACCTTC. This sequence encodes CSVSSDNGYGYTF.

CDR3: CASSLDKGGYGYTF. CDR3 DNA sequence: TGTGCCAGCAGCTTAGACAAAGGGGGCTATGGCTACACCTTC. The chain uses TRBV7-2 and TRBJ1-2, with a weak D call TRBD1 (6 bases). This CDR3 contains 14 residues. V was cut by 1 base and J by 4 bases, with 10 bases left in between. Looked up from germline, CDR1 is SGHTA and CDR2 is FQGNSA.